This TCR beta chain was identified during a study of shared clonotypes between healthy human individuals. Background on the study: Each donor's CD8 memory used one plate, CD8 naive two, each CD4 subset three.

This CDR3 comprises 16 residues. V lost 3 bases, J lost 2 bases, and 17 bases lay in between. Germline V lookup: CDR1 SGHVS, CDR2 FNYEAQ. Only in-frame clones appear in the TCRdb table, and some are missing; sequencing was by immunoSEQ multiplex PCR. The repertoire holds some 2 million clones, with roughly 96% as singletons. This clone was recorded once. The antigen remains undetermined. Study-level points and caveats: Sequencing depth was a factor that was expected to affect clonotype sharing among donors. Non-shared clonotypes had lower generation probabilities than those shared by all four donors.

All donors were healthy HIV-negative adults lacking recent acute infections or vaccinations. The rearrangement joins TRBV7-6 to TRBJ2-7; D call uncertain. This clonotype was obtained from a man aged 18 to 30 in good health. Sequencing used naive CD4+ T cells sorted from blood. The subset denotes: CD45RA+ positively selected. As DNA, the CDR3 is TGTGCCAGCAGCTTGGGCGGCGCCCTAGGCACCTACGAGCAGTACTTC. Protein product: CASSLGGALGTYEQYF.